This record covers a single T cell receptor beta chain. As yet, its antigen is unknown. This CDR3 has 16 amino acids. V dropped 3 bases and J dropped 0 bases, with 13 bases sitting between them. The V gene's germline CDR1 is LNHDA and CDR2 SQIVND (reference sequence). The data were taken from a study of regulatory T cells in long-lasting Graves disease. At the level of the study: Graves' patients who were just diagnosed had used antithyroid drugs for under 3 months. Study-wide results and limits: Persistent patients had more shared public clonotypes (approximately 2,700) than new patients (about 920). Persistent disease preferred TRBV28, TRBJ1-2 and TRBJ2-5. Newly diagnosed patients had higher TCR diversity than persistent Graves' patients did.

Time point reported: newly diagnosed GD, antithyroid drugs for less than 3 months. Following extraction of RNA from PBMCs, that RNA was used to make the TCR library. Relying on iRepertoire HTBI primers and Arm-PCR of CDR3 regions, the team built TCR beta libraries. Via MiXCR, TCRdb re-called the multiplex PCR reads, giving one row per CDR3 protein. The sample includes 350,000 to 400,000 distinct CDR3 sequences, less than 20% of them seen just once. Source: peripheral blood mononuclear cells (PBMCs), taken at new diagnosis, from a patient treated with antithyroid drugs. The chain links TRBV19 to TRBJ2-3; D unclear. The receptor's source is a female donor with Graves disease. This chain's CDR3 is CASSIRLQPSTDTQYF. The CDR3 DNA reads as TGTGCCAGTAGTATTCGCCTCCAACCTAGCACAGATACGCAGTATTTT.